This TCR beta chain is from a study of identical twins. Broader study findings: Modelling underestimated the level of out-of-frame TCR alpha sharing observed in monozygotic twins.

With respect to this clonotype: Its antigen is still unknown.

CDR3 length: 13 residues. Germline V gives CDR1 GTSNPN, CDR2 SVGIG (reference sequence). The V end was cut by 6 bases, the J end by 6 bases, with 17 bases between. MiXCR, applied by TCRdb to the 5' RACE reads, yields one record per CDR3 protein. This table has a few hundred thousand distinct CDR3 sequences, 20% to 25% appearing once. These sequences were also reported in another study, on T cells expressing NK-cell markers. That publication notes: Sorting in several experiments was restricted by an anti-gamma-delta TCR antibody to alpha-beta TCR T cells. Of the CD8+ T cells in a handful of donors, 1.0-7.0% belonged to dominant NKG2C+ clonotypes.

The chain uses TRBV30 and TRBJ1-2; possibly TRBD1 for D (6 bases). This clonotype was obtained from a woman younger than 35 in good health. Source material: CD4+ T cells sorted from blood. CDR3 region: CACRGQPEHGYTF. DNA of the CDR3: TGTGCCTGCCGCGGACAGCCCGAACATGGCTACACCTTC.